These T cell receptor beta chains were read from a single sample in a study of neoadjuvant anti-PD-1 for oral cavity cancer. Measured with immunoSEQ multiplex PCR; TCRdb has only the in-frame clones, and not every one. In the table there are some 16,000 clones, 65% to 70% of which are singletons. The sample was PBMCs, taken before nivolumab (anti-PD-1) treatment. Receptors originate from a person between 40 and 80 years old with oral cavity squamous cell carcinoma. Each CDR3 is given with its conserved first and last residue. The D gene is left open where the match is weak. A row's size may be missing; if present it is once, few, many or a size class.

D,J,V,size,DNA,CDR3
TRBD2,TRBJ2-5,TRBV27,.,TGTGCCAGCAGTCCTCGTTTAGCGGGAAGCCAAGAGACCCAGTACTTC,CASSPRLAGSQETQYF
TRBD1,TRBJ2-1,TRBV29-1,once,TGCAGCGTTACGGACAGGGGGCAGGGTGAGCAGTTCTTC,CSVTDRGQGEQFF
.,TRBJ2-7,TRBV2,.,TGTGCCTCCCAATCCGGCACAGGCCCCTACGAGCAGTACTTC,CASQSGTGPYEQYF
TRBD2,TRBJ2-3,TRBV5-1,.,TGCGCCAGCAGCTTGGGTTACGGGACTAGCGGAGGTACGCAGTATTTT,CASSLGYGTSGGTQYF
TRBD2,TRBJ2-7,TRBV6-5,once,TGTGCCAGCAGTTACTCGGGGGGGTTTAGCTCCTACGAGCAGTACTTC,CASSYSGGFSSYEQYF
.,TRBJ1-5,TRBV11-2,.,TGTGCCAGCAGCTTAGACGCCAGCAATCAGCCCCAGCATTTT,CASSLDASNQPQHF
.,TRBJ2-1,TRBV7-6,few,TGTGCCAGCAGCACGGGACAAATCAATGAGCAGTTCTTC,CASSTGQINEQFF
.,TRBJ2-3,TRBV27,.,TGTGCCAGCACCCCTAGCGCCCCTCCTGATACGCAGTATTTT,CASTPSAPPDTQYF
.,TRBJ2-5,TRBV7-2,once,TGTGCCAGCAGCTTAGGCGCAGGGGTGGAGACCCAGTACTTC,CASSLGAGVETQYF
TRBD2,TRBJ2-1,TRBV2,few,TGTGCCAGCAATAGGCTAGCGGGGTACAATGAGCAGTTCTTC,CASNRLAGYNEQFF
.,TRBJ2-3,TRBV6-1,.,TGTGCCAGCAGTGAAGCCCACAGACAAACAGATACGCAGTATTTT,CASSEAHRQTDTQYF
.,TRBJ2-2,TRBV28,.,TGTGCCAGCAGCGGGGGGCTAGCCTCGGCGAACACCGGGGAGCTGTTTTTT,CASSGGLASANTGELFF
TRBD2,TRBJ2-4,TRBV9,.,TGTGCCAGCAGCGTAGCGGGAGGGCCGGGAAACATTCAGTACTTC,CASSVAGGPGNIQYF
TRBD2,TRBJ2-7,TRBV19,.,TGTGCCAGTAGTACCCTCGGACTAGCGGGATCTTCCTACGAGCAGTACTTC,CASSTLGLAGSSYEQYF
TRBD2,TRBJ2-7,TRBV5-6,.,TGTGCCAGCAGCATTCGGTTTTCTAGCGGTCCCTACGAGCAGTACTTC,CASSIRFSSGPYEQYF
.,TRBJ1-4,TRBV4-1,.,TGCGCCAGCAGCCAAGATCTGGGCAGCCTTGCAACTAATGAAAAACTGTTTTTT,CASSQDLGSLATNEKLFF
.,TRBJ2-7,TRBV5-5,few,TGTGCCAGCAGCGAAACGGGTAGTAAATACTTC,CASSETGSKYF
.,TRBJ2-1,TRBV2,.,TGTGCCAGCACCGCAGACATATCCTACAATGAGCAGTTCTTC,CASTADISYNEQFF
TRBD1,TRBJ2-1,TRBV4-1,.,TGCGCCAGCAGCTCGGGACAGACCTCCTACAATGAGCAGTTCTTC,CASSSGQTSYNEQFF
.,TRBJ1-1,TRBV5-1,.,TGCGCCAGCAGCTTGAAACAGGTGGGCACTGAAGCTTTCTTT,CASSLKQVGTEAFF
TRBD2,TRBJ2-3,TRBV29-1,.,TGCAGCGCCCAGGGACTAGCACTCACAGATACGCAGTATTTT,CSAQGLALTDTQYF
TRBD1,TRBJ2-2,TRBV6-6,once,TGTGCCAGCAGTCAACCGGGACAGGGGGCCGGGGAGCTGTTTTTT,CASSQPGQGAGELFF
TRBD1,TRBJ1-4,TRBV4-1,few,TGCGCCAGCAGCCAAGGACAGGGTGGAAATGAAAAACTGTTTTTT,CASSQGQGGNEKLFF
.,TRBJ2-1,TRBV7-6,.,TGTGCCAGCAGCCGGGACTGGGGGAATGAGCAGTTCTTC,CASSRDWGNEQFF
.,TRBJ1-1,TRBV5-1,.,TGCGCCAGCAGCTTGGGGGAGACCACGAACACTGAAGCTTTCTTT,CASSLGETTNTEAFF
TRBD1,TRBJ1-1,TRBV6-1,once,TGTGCCAGTCGGGACAGGGGTGCGAACACTGAAGCTTTCTTT,CASRDRGANTEAFF
TRBD1,TRBJ1-4,TRBV5-1,.,TGCGCCAGCAGCCCCGGGACAGGTTCGAATTCTAATGAAAAACTGTTTTTT,CASSPGTGSNSNEKLFF
.,TRBJ1-5,TRBV19,few,TGTGCCAGTAGTTTCGACAGCCCTAATCAGCCCCAGCATTTT,CASSFDSPNQPQHF
.,TRBJ2-7,TRBV4-1,.,TGCGCCAGCAGCCAAGGCATAGGAACCTACGAGCAGTACTTC,CASSQGIGTYEQYF
.,TRBJ2-1,TRBV28,.,TGTGCCAGCAGTTCACCCTCGGGACTTTCGGGTGAGCAGTTCTTC,CASSSPSGLSGEQFF
TRBD1,TRBJ2-3,TRBV5-4,.,TGTGCCAGCAGCCTGGACAGGGGGGCAGATACGCAGTATTTT,CASSLDRGADTQYF
.,TRBJ1-1,TRBV2,.,TGTGCCAGCAGCGAGAATATGAACACTGAAGCTTTCTTT,CASSENMNTEAFF
TRBD1,TRBJ2-1,TRBV15,.,TGTGCCACCAGCAGGGGGGCCGGGACAGGGTACAACAATGAGCAGTTCTTC,CATSRGAGTGYNNEQFF
TRBD1,TRBJ1-2,TRBV7-3,.,TGTGCCAGCAGCGAAGGGCAGGGGGAAGCCTATGGCTACACCTTC,CASSEGQGEAYGYTF
TRBD1,TRBJ2-7,TRBV5-8,.,TGTGCCAGCAGTTCGCCGGGACAGGGGACGTGGAAGCAGTACTTC,CASSSPGQGTWKQYF
TRBD2,TRBJ2-2,TRBV30,.,TGTGCCTGGGTAACTAGCGGGAGACCGAACACCGGGGAGCTGTTTTTT,CAWVTSGRPNTGELFF
.,TRBJ2-3,TRBV6-5,few,TGTGCCAGCAGTTACAGTCGGGGGCGAACAGATACGCAGTATTTT,CASSYSRGRTDTQYF
.,TRBJ1-1,TRBV20-1,few,TGCAGTGCTACTGAAGCTTTCTTT,CSATEAFF
.,TRBJ2-5,TRBV5-1,.,TGCGCCAGCAGCTTGGCTGTATCGGGGACCCAGTACTTC,CASSLAVSGTQYF
.,TRBJ2-7,TRBV10-3,.,TGTGCCATCAGTGAGGGGGGTAGCTCCTACGAGCAGTACTTC,CAISEGGSSYEQYF
.,TRBJ1-5,TRBV6-6,.,TGTGCCAGCACTGAATCCGGGCAGGGAGGTCAGCCCCAGCATTTT,CASTESGQGGQPQHF
.,TRBJ2-7,TRBV7-3,.,TGTGCCAGCAGCTTAACGGGGCTAGCAGAACACGAGCAGTACTTC,CASSLTGLAEHEQYF
TRBD2,TRBJ2-1,TRBV18,few,TGTGCCAGCTCACCTTGGACTAGCAAGAATGAGCAGTTCTTC,CASSPWTSKNEQFF
TRBD2,TRBJ2-2,TRBV5-4,.,TGTGCCAGCAGCTTGGGGGCTAGCGGGAGACCCGCCGGGGAGCTGTTTTTT,CASSLGASGRPAGELFF
TRBD2,TRBJ2-1,TRBV7-3,.,TGTGCCAGCAGCTTAAGGCCCCTAGCGGGAGGTAGAGGGTCCTACAATGAGCAGTTCTTC,CASSLRPLAGGRGSYNEQFF
.,TRBJ2-3,TRBV6-5,.,TGTGCCAGCAGTTACGAACGGAGTAACACAGATACGCAGTATTTT,CASSYERSNTDTQYF
.,TRBJ2-7,TRBV2,.,TGTGCCAGGAGAGGAGGGCCAAACTACGAGCAGTACTTC,CARRGGPNYEQYF
.,TRBJ1-2,TRBV5-1,.,TGCGCCAGCAGCGACGGACAGATCCTTTATGGCTACACCTTC,CASSDGQILYGYTF
.,TRBJ2-1,TRBV5-1,.,TGCGCCAGCAGCTCACAGTACAATGAGCAGTTCTTC,CASSSQYNEQFF
.,TRBJ2-6,TRBV10-2,.,TGCGCCAGCAGTGGGTCAGGGGCTGGGGCCAACGTCCTGACTTTC,CASSGSGAGANVLTF
TRBD1,TRBJ2-3,TRBV6-1,.,TGTGCCAGCAGTAGGGGACAGGGAGGAACAGATACGCAGTATTTT,CASSRGQGGTDTQYF
.,TRBJ2-3,TRBV9,.,TGTGCCAGCAGCCCCCACCAGGGGATGATTGCAGATACGCAGTATTTT,CASSPHQGMIADTQYF
.,TRBJ2-3,TRBV30,.,TGTGCCTGTCAGGGAAACACAGATACGCAGTATTTT,CACQGNTDTQYF
TRBD1,TRBJ2-7,TRBV11-2,.,TGTGCCACCGAGGGGGCGTTATACGAGCAGTACTTC,CATEGALYEQYF
TRBD2,TRBJ2-1,TRBV7-3,.,TGTGCCAGCAGCTTAAACGCGGGGGTGAGGGCGGGAGTGGTAAATGAGCAGTTCTTC,CASSLNAGVRAGVVNEQFF
.,TRBJ2-7,TRBV25-1,few,TGTGCCAGCAGTGACTTACTGGGCTCCTACGAGCAGTACTTC,CASSDLLGSYEQYF
.,TRBJ2-2,TRBV5-6,.,TGTGCCAGCCGAATCCTAGGGCGGGAGCTGTTTTTT,CASRILGRELFF